Listed here are 17 T cell receptor beta chains from one sample, sequenced in a study of shared clonotypes between healthy human individuals. Using immunoSEQ multiplex PCR, the repertoire was profiled, and TCRdb retains in-frame clones only, with some absent. There are around 500,000 clones in the sample; about 84% occur only once, and 10% to 15% lies in the top ten. The sample taken for sequencing was PBMCs. The receptors originated from a middle-aged woman in good health. Some clones in this sample may be carry-over from other donors' samples.

This clone has just one count. The genes are TRBV19 and TRBJ1-4, with D tentatively TRBD1 (6 bases). Germline V gene lookup returns CDR1 LNHDA and CDR2 SQIVND (reference sequence). V lost 3 bases to trimming and J lost 8 bases, with 19 bases between them. The CDR3 is made up of 16 amino acids. The CDR3 sequence: CASSIPGRGVGEKLFF. CDR3 nucleotide sequence: TGTGCCAGTAGTATCCCCGGTAGGGGGGTAGGAGAAAAACTGTTTTTT.

This clone was seen only a few times. V usage is TRBV7-8 and J usage is TRBJ2-1; D remains unclear. The CDR3 spans 12 residues. Germline V gene data show CDR1 as SGHVS and CDR2 as FQNEAQ. V lost 1 base and J 10 bases, leaving 8 bases between the germline ends. CDR3 amino acids: CASSLEYSEQFF. In nucleotides, the CDR3 is TGTGCCAGCAGCTTAGAGTACTCAGAGCAGTTCTTC.

The genes are TRBV28 and TRBJ2-5; D remains ambiguous. Trimming took off 5 bases at V and 1 base at J, with 11 bases between the two ends. This CDR3 region has 14 residues. From germline, CDR1 is MDHEN and CDR2 SYDVKM. The CDR3 region has the DNA TGTGCCAGCAGTGAGGTTGGAGTCCAAGAGACCCAGTACTTC. Protein product: CASSEVGVQETQYF.

The chain is built from TRBV18 and TRBJ2-7, with D unresolved. V was cut by 6 bases and J by 5 bases, with 14 bases left in between. From germline, CDR1 is KGHSH and CDR2 LQKENI. The CDR3 consists of 13 residues. The CDR3 here is CASSAGRSDEQYF. The CDR3, as DNA: TGTGCCAGCTCCGCCGGCCGGAGCGACGAGCAGTACTTC.

The chain joins TRBV27 to TRBJ2-2, with 9 bases fitting TRBD1. The CDR3 has 16 residues. Per the germline V gene, CDR1 is MNHEY and CDR2 is SMNVEV (reference sequence). V shed 6 bases and J 5 bases; nucleotides not matched to a gene: 10. CDR3 in DNA: TGTGCCAGCAGATCCTCCGGGACAGGGAAAACCGGGGAGCTGTTTTTT. This translates into CASRSSGTGKTGELFF.

The gene calls are TRBV28 and TRBJ2-1; the match to TRBD1 covers 9 bases. The germline CDR1 and CDR2 sequences are MDHEN and SYDVKM. With V trimmed by 4 bases and J by 14 bases, 12 bases remained unmatched. The length of the CDR3 is 14 residues. The chain's CDR3 is CASSSPSPRQGEFF. CDR3 nucleotide sequence: TGTGCCAGCAGTTCCCCCTCCCCCAGACAGGGGGAGTTCTTC. The full variable domain, completed using reference TRBV28 and TRBJ2-1, is DVKVTQSSRYLVKRTGEKVFLECVQDMDHENMFWYRQDPGLGLRLIYFSYDVKMKEKGDIPEGYSVSREKKERFSLILESASTNQTSMYLCASSSPSPRQGEFFGPGTRLTVL.

The V gene is TRBV4-1, the J gene TRBJ1-1; the D gene is possibly TRBD1 (5 bases). Germline V CDR1 and CDR2: MGHRA, YSYEKL. The CDR3 spans 16 residues. V lost 2 bases and J 1 base, leaving 14 bases between the germline ends. The CDR3 nucleotides are TGCGCCAGCAGCCAAAGACTCGACAGACAGAACACTGAAGCTTTCTTT. Its protein is CASSQRLDRQNTEAFF.

This rearrangement joins TRBV7-2 to TRBJ2-2, with D hard to call. The length of the CDR3 is 13 residues. V lost 6 bases to trimming and J lost 2 bases, with 7 bases between them. The germline CDR1 and CDR2 sequences are SGHTA and FQGNSA. DNA of the CDR3: TGTGCCAGCAGGCCTACCAACACCGGGGAGCTGTTTTTT. Protein: CASRPTNTGELFF.

This clone occurred a few times. A read error is likely here: a far larger clone is one base away. The V gene is TRBV10-3, the J gene TRBJ1-1; possible D gene TRBD1, 6 bases. Germline-derived CDR1 and CDR2 are ENHRY and SYGVKD. The CDR3 extends over 15 amino acids. The CDR3 DNA reads TGTGCCATCAGTGAGTCAATACAGGGAGGGACTGAAGCTCTCTTT. Translated, it gives CAISESIQGGTEALF.

Worth noting for this clone: A far larger clone lies a single base away; this is likely a read error. J is TRBJ1-4 and V is TRBV30; D gene unclear. V lost 2 bases and J 3 bases, leaving 10 bases between the germline ends. CDR1 and CDR2 (germline): GTSNPN, SVGIG (reference sequence). The CDR3 extends over 14 amino acids. In DNA form, the CDR3 reads TGTGCCTGGAGTATACTACAGTCTAATGAAAAACTGTTTTTT. Translation: CAWSILQSNEKLFF.

Turning to this clone: The same CDR3 also results from other DNA sequences found in this sample. The chain employs TRBV9 and TRBJ2-2; D is unresolved. From germline, CDR1 is SGDLS and CDR2 YYNGEE. V lost 0 bases to trimming and J lost 4 bases, with 4 bases between them. The CDR3 consists of 13 residues. The CDR3 spells CASSVGGTGELFF. The CDR3 coding sequence is TGTGCCAGCAGCGTAGGAGGCACCGGGGAGCTGTTTTTT.

As concerns this clone: This likely stems from a read error, as it lies one base from a far larger clone. Without the conserved terminal phenylalanine or tryptophan, this CDR3 likely stems from a read error. The chain has TRBV4-1 and TRBJ1-1; TRBD1 is a possible D gene (6 bases). Per germline, CDR1 MGHRA and CDR2 YSYEKL. V lost 4 bases, J lost 4 bases, and 10 bases lay in between. The CDR3 contains 13 residues. The CDR3 coding sequence is TGCGCCAGCAGCCGAGGACAGAGCACTGAAGCTTTCGTT. It translates to CASSRGQSTEAFV.

The gene calls are TRBV7-3 and TRBJ1-5, with D uncertain. Deletions cut 3 bases from V and 0 bases from J, with 3 bases between. There are 13 residues in the CDR3. Germline V gene lookup returns CDR1 SGHTA and CDR2 FQGTGA. The CDR3 DNA reads as TGTGCCAGCAGCTTGGATAGCAATCAGCCCCAGCATTTT. This codes for CASSLDSNQPQHF.

This sequence joins TRBV28 and TRBJ1-2, with 7 bases lining up with TRBD1. The CDR3 is made up of 13 amino acids. V shed 5 bases and J 4 bases; nucleotides not matched to a gene: 4. The germline gives CDR1 MDHEN, CDR2 SYDVKM. In DNA form, the CDR3 reads TGTGCCAGCAGTCTAGCAGGGGGCTATGGCTACACCTTC. As protein: CASSLAGGYGYTF.

Concerning this clone itself: A far larger clone is one nucleotide away, so this likely arose from a read error. The chain has TRBV30 and TRBJ2-6; maybe TRBD1 (5 bases). Germline values: CDR1 GTSNPN, CDR2 SVGIG (reference sequence). The CDR3 spans 13 residues. The CDR3 region has the DNA TGTGCCTGGAGTGTGGGTGGGGCCAACGTCCCGACTTTC. Protein sequence: CAWSVGGANVPTF.

The V gene is TRBV5-6, the J gene TRBJ2-1; tentatively, D is TRBD2 (5 bases). CDR3 length: 15 residues. From germline, CDR1 is SGHDT and CDR2 YYEEEE. V was pared by 1 base and J by 10 bases, with 18 bases between. CDR3 in amino acids: CASSLSARPGGEQFF. CDR3 bases: TGTGCCAGCAGCTTGTCGGCTAGGCCTGGCGGGGAGCAGTTCTTC. Complete variable domain (other parts from reference TRBV5-6 and TRBJ2-1): DAGVTQSPTHLIKTRGQQVTLRCSPKSGHDTVSWYQQALGQGPQFIFQYYEEEERQRGNFPDRFSGHQFPNYSSELNVNALLLGDSALYLCASSLSARPGGEQFFGPGTRLTVL.

The chain is built from TRBV11-2 and TRBJ1-5, with 9 positions matching TRBD1. CDR1 is SGHAT, CDR2 FQNNGV, per germline. J gave up 3 bases and V 5 bases, and 2 bases lay outside the gene matches. This CDR3 spans 14 amino acids. The DNA of the CDR3 is TGTGCCAGCAGCCGGGACAGGGTCAATCAGCCCCAGCATTTT. This codes for CASSRDRVNQPQHF.